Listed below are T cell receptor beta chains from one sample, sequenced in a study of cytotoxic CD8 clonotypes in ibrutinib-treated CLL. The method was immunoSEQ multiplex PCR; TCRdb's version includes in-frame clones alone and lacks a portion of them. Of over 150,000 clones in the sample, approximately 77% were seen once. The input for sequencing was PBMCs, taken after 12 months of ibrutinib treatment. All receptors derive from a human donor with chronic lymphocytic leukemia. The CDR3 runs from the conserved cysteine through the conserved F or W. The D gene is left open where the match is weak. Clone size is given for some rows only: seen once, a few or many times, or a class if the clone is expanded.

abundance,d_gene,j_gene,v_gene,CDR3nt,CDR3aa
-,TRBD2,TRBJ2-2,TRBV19,TGTGCCAGTAGTCCTAGCGGGGCGCTTACCGGGGAGCTGTTTTTT,CASSPSGALTGELFF
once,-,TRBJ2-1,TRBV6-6,TGTGCCAGCAGCCAAGCTAGCATCTACAATGAGCAGTTCTTC,CASSQASIYNEQFF
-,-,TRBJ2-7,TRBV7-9,TGTGCCAGCGCCCGGGGGCCCGACAGCTACGAGCAGTACTTC,CASARGPDSYEQYF
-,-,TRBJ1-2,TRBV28,TGTGCCAGCAGCTCCCGATGGTCAGGCTACACCTTC,CASSSRWSGYTF
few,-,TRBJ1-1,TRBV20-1,TGCAGTGCTAGCTGGAACACTGAAGCTTTCTTT,CSASWNTEAFF
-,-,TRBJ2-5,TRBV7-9,TGTGCCAGCAGCCCCCCGGGGGTACAAGAGACCCAGTACTTC,CASSPPGVQETQYF
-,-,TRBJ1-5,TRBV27,TGTGCCAGCAGTAGAGCACGAGGAGGAGGGAGCAATCAGCCCCAGCATTTT,CASSRARGGGSNQPQHF
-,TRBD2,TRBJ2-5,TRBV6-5,TGTGCCAGCAGTAAACTAGCGGGAGGTAGGGAGACCCAGTACTTC,CASSKLAGGRETQYF
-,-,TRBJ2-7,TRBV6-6,TGTGCCAGCAGCTCCACACTCGAGCAGTACTTC,CASSSTLEQYF
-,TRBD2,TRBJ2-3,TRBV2,TGTGCCAGCAGACTAGCGGTTAACCTCGGCACAGATACGCAGTATTTT,CASRLAVNLGTDTQYF
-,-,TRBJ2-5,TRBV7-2,TGTGCCAGCAGCTCACGAAGAGTCGTAGGGGAGACCCAGTACTTC,CASSSRRVVGETQYF
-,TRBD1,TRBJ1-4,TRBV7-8,TGTGCCAGCAGCTCAAGGACAGGGGTCAATGAAAAACTGTTTTTT,CASSSRTGVNEKLFF
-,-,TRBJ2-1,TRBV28,TGTGCCAGCAGTTTGCCTAGCGACTCCTACAATGAGCAGTTCTTC,CASSLPSDSYNEQFF
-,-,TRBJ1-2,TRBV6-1,TGTGCCAGCAGGGTGGCGGGGGTATATGGCTACACCTTC,CASRVAGVYGYTF
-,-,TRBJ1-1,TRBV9,TGTGCCAGCAGCGTATCATTGAACACTGAAGCTTTCTTT,CASSVSLNTEAFF
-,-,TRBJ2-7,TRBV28,TGTGCCAGCAGAGACCAACAGAGCTCCTACGAGCAGTACTTC,CASRDQQSSYEQYF
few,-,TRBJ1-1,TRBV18,TGTGCCAGCTCACTAAAAGGAGGGATCACTGAAGCTTTCTTT,CASSLKGGITEAFF
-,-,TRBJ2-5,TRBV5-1,TGCGCCAACAGCCCCCATATTACCAAGGAGACCCAGTACTTC,CANSPHITKETQYF
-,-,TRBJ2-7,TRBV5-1,TGCGCCAGCAGCGAAAGGGACACGGGCTTAGGCGAGCAGTACTTC,CASSERDTGLGEQYF
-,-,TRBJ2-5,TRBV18,TGTGCCAGCTCACCACCGGGACTGGCAATAGAGACCCAGTACTTC,CASSPPGLAIETQYF
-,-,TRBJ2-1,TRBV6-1,TGTGCCAGCAAAGGGCAAAGAAACAATGAGCAGTTCTTC,CASKGQRNNEQFF
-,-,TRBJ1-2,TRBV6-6,TGTGCCAGCAGTTACTCGATTCAGGACTATGGCTACACCTTC,CASSYSIQDYGYTF
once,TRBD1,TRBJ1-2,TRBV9,TGTGCCAGCAGCGTTAACGCTGGGACAGGGGATGGCTACACCTTC,CASSVNAGTGDGYTF
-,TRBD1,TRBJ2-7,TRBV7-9,TGTGCCAGCAGCACTGCCCGGGACAGGGCCGAGCAGTACTTC,CASSTARDRAEQYF
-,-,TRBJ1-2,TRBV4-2,TGTGCCAGCAGCCAAGGGATTAACTATGGCTACACCTTC,CASSQGINYGYTF
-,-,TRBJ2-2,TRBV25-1,TGTGCCAGCAGTGAATGGGACACCGGGGAGCTGTTTTTT,CASSEWDTGELFF
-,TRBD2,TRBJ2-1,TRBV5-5,TGTGCCAGCAGCCGCCCCATACGGGGGGGCCGGAATGAGCAGTTCTTC,CASSRPIRGGRNEQFF
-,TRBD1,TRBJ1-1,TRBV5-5,TGTGCCAGCAGCGCATCCGGGACAGGGGTCACTGAAGCTTTCTTT,CASSASGTGVTEAFF
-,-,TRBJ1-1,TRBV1,TGCACCAGCAGCCAAGAAGGCCAGGGAGACACTGAAGCTTTCTTT,CTSSQEGQGDTEAFF
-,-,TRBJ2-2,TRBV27,TGTGCCAGCAGTTTAGGATCAGGGTCCGGGGAGCTGTTTTTT,CASSLGSGSGELFF
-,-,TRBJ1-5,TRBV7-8,TGTGCCAGCAGCTTGGGCAGGTCCAGCAATCAGCCCCAGCATTTT,CASSLGRSSNQPQHF
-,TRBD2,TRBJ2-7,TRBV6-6,TGTGCCAGCAGTGGGACTAGCGGGGGTTACGAGCAGTACTTC,CASSGTSGGYEQYF
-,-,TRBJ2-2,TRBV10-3,TGTGCCAGCAGCTTCCGGTCGGGCAGGGCTATCGGGGAGCTGTTTTTT,CASSFRSGRAIGELFF